Listed below are T cell receptor beta chains from one sample, sequenced in a study of cytomegalovirus exposure and HLA in healthy donors. The table came from immunoSEQ multiplex PCR; TCRdb's copy has only in-frame clones and leaves some out. This table holds some 190,000 clones, around 75% found once. Sequencing was done on a sample of PBMCs. Receptors were obtained from a woman between 50 and 59 years old in good health and CMV-seronegative. CDR3s include the opening cysteine and the closing phenylalanine or tryptophan. Each record gives: clone size, J gene, D gene, V gene, CDR3 protein, CDR3 DNA. The D gene is left open where the match is weak. The size field is filled for only some rows; it gives once, few, many or a size class.

NA TRBJ2-1 TRBD1 TRBV15 CATSRVGQFDNEQFF TGTGCCACCAGCAGAGTGGGACAGTTTGACAATGAGCAGTTCTTC
few TRBJ2-1 TRBD1 TRBV5-1 CASSRGQATYNEQFF TGCGCCAGCAGCCGGGGACAGGCGACCTACAATGAGCAGTTCTTC
NA TRBJ2-1 TRBD2 TRBV7-3 CASSLGSGSGQQFF TGTGCCAGCAGCTTAGGTAGCGGGAGTGGGCAGCAGTTCTTC
NA TRBJ1-5 TRBD1 TRBV2 CASSLGRDRGQPQHF TGTGCCAGCAGTCTCGGCCGGGACAGGGGTCAGCCCCAGCATTTT
NA TRBJ2-5 NA TRBV9 CASSGTGAGETQYF TGTGCCAGCAGCGGAACAGGGGCGGGGGAGACCCAGTACTTC
NA TRBJ2-7 NA TRBV18 CASSRGGPGEQYF TGTGCCAGCTCACGGGGGGGGCCGGGGGAGCAGTACTTC
NA TRBJ1-2 NA TRBV7-2 CASSIRRTNYGYTF TGTGCCAGCAGCATAAGGAGAACTAACTATGGCTACACCTTC
NA TRBJ2-2 NA TRBV7-2 CASNLGGAGGAIGELFF TGTGCCAGCAACCTAGGGGGGGCAGGGGGCGCAATCGGGGAGCTGTTTTTT
NA TRBJ2-7 TRBD1 TRBV27 CASKKQGEDEQYF TGTGCCAGCAAGAAACAGGGGGAGGACGAGCAGTACTTC
NA TRBJ1-2 NA TRBV28 CASSLWQNYGYTF TGTGCCAGCAGTTTGTGGCAAAACTATGGCTACACCTTC
NA TRBJ1-3 NA TRBV5-4 CASSLTGGNTIYF TGTGCCAGCAGCTTGACAGGTGGAAACACCATATATTTT
NA TRBJ1-2 NA TRBV6-5 CASSRGGSYGYTF TGTGCCAGCAGTAGGGGGGGGTCTTATGGCTACACCTTC
NA TRBJ2-7 NA TRBV6-6 CASSPVLYEQYF TGTGCCAGCAGCCCGGTTTTGTACGAGCAGTACTTC
NA TRBJ2-7 NA TRBV5-1 CASSLEAATTYEQYF TGCGCCAGCAGCTTGGAGGCAGCAACTACCTACGAGCAGTACTTC
once TRBJ1-5 NA TRBV6-5 CASSYSRGGQPQHF TGTGCCAGCAGTTACTCGCGGGGGGGCCAGCCCCAGCATTTT
NA TRBJ1-1 NA TRBV7-3 CASSLTAGTEAFF TGTGCCAGCAGCTTAACGGCGGGCACTGAAGCTTTCTTT
few TRBJ2-7 TRBD2 TRBV6-5 CASAVLAGGPEQYF TGTGCCAGCGCCGTACTAGCGGGAGGCCCCGAGCAGTACTTC
NA TRBJ2-5 NA TRBV28 CASTNRRPKTQYF TGTGCCAGCACTAACCGGAGGCCAAAGACCCAGTACTTC